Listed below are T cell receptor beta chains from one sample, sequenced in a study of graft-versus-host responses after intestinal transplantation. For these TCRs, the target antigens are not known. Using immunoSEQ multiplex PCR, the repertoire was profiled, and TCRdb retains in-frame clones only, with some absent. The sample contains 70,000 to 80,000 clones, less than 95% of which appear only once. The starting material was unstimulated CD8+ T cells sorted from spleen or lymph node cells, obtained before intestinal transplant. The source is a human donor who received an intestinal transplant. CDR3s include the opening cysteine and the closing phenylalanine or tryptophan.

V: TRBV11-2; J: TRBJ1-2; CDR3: CASSLDLEGGYGYTF
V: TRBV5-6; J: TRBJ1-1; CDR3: CASSPGGTNTEAFF
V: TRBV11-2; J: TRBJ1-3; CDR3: CASSLVAPGNTIYF
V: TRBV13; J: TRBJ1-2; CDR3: CASSLGTTGFEIDDGYTF
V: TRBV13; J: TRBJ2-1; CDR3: CASSFGQGGDEQFF
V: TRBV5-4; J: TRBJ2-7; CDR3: CASSWGATTSGNYEQYF
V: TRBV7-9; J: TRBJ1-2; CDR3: CASSLGGNYGYTF
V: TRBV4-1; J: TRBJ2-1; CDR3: CASTGIGGLGNEQFF
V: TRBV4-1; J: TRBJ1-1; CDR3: CASSQVGGPNTEAFF
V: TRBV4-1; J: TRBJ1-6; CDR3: CASSPLGASPLHF
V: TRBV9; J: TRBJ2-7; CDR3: CASSVQDKTYEQYF
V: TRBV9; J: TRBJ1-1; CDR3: CASSPRQAMNTEAFF
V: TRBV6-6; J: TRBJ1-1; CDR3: CASRPGGLIPVAFF
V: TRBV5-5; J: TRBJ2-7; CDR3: CASSLSPDSGYYEQYF
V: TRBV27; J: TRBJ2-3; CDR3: CASSLLAGGLSDTQYF
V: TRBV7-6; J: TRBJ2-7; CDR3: CASSLAPGRAYEQYF
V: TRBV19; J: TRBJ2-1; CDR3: CASRTTPLAEQFF
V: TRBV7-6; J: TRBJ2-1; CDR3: CASSLLEGEQFF
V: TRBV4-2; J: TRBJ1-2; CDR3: CASSQSGTYYGYTF
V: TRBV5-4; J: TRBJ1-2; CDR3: CASSLEGELNYGYTF
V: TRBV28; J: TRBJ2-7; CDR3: CASSEDGPSYEQYF
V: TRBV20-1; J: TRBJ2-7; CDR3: CSARGGYEQYF
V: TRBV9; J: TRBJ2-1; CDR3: CASSVAGSNEQFF
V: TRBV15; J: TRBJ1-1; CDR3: CATSPEGRENTEAFF
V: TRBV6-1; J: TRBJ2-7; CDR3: CASSEDRDFYEQYF
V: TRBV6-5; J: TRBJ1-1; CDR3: CASSSAGQGVTEAFF